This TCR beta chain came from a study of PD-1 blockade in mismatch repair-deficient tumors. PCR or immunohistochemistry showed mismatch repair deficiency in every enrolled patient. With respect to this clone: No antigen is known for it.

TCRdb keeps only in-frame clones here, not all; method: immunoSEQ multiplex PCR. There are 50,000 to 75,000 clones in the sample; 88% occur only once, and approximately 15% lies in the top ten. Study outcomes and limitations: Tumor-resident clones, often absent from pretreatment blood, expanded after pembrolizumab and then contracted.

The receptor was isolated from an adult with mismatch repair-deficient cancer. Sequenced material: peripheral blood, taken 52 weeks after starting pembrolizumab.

The chain's CDR3 is CAIRDRDISYEQYF. CDR3 coding DNA: TGTGCCATCAGGGACCGGGACATATCCTACGAGCAGTACTTC. The V gene is TRBV10-3, the J gene TRBJ2-7, with D tentatively TRBD1 (6 bases). The CDR3 loop spans 14 amino acids. V lost 6 bases and J lost 1, with 13 bases in between. Looked up from germline, CDR1 is ENHRY and CDR2 is SYGVKD.